Each of the 10 T cell receptor beta chains below was sequenced from the same sample in a study of blood T cells in healthy people across ages. PCR was performed a second time for about 7 to 11 cycles using a sample-barcoded 5' primer and a J-beta primer mix. Via MiXCR, TCRdb re-called the 5' RACE reads, giving one row per CDR3 protein. This sample has approximately 800,000 distinct CDR3 sequences; around 62% occur once, and the top ten carry 28%. The sequenced sample consisted of blood. These receptors originate from a young man in good health.

V and J are TRBV20-1 and TRBJ2-1, with a tentative D call TRBD1 (6 bases). The J call is doubtful: the DNA matches TRBJ2-7 better. From germline, CDR1 is DFQATT and CDR2 SNEGSKA (reference sequence). The CDR3 is 14 amino acids. DNA of the CDR3: TGCAGTGCTCAGGGGATAAGCTCCTACAATGAGCAGTACTTC. Amino acid sequence: CSAQGISSYNEQYF.

This clonotype has more than one count but fewer than ten. V usage is TRBV12-3 or TRBV12-4 and J usage is TRBJ2-1; 16 positions match TRBD2. Unmatched junction bases numbered 6, after V lost 7 bases and J lost 6 bases. This CDR3 has 16 amino acids. The CDR3 DNA is TGTGCCAGCAATTCCGGGACTAGCGGGGGGGGCAATGAGCAGTTCTTC. Protein sequence: CASNSGTSGGGNEQFF.

This chain connects TRBV20-1 to TRBJ1-5; D is unclear. The germline V and J ends were trimmed by 2 bases and 0 bases, with 8 bases remaining between them. Germline assignment: CDR1 DFQATT and CDR2 SNEGSKA (reference sequence). CDR3 length: 14 residues. The CDR3 loop reads CSARPDYSNQPQHF. The CDR3 DNA reads as TGCAGTGCTAGACCAGACTATAGCAATCAGCCCCAGCATTTT.

This clonotype was seen a handful of times. The V gene is TRBV7-7, the J gene TRBJ2-5; 10 nucleotides line up with TRBD1. Trimming removed 1 base from V and 5 bases from J; junction bases left unmatched: 7. The CDR3 loop spans 16 amino acids. From germline, CDR1 is SSHAT and CDR2 FNYEAQ (reference sequence). The CDR3 loop is CASSLGGQGRRETQYF. The DNA for the CDR3 is TGTGCCAGCAGCTTAGGGGGACAGGGGAGGAGGGAGACCCAGTACTTC. The full variable domain, its missing parts supplied by reference TRBV7-7 and TRBJ2-5, is GAGVSQSPRYKVTKRGQDVTLRCDPISSHATLYWYQQALGQGPEFLTYFNYEAQPDKSGLPSDRFSAERPEGSISTLTIQRTEQRDSAMYRCASSLGGQGRRETQYFGPGTRLLVL.

The chain recombines TRBV11-2 with TRBJ2-7; 7 bases fit TRBD2. J gave up 6 bases and V 5 bases, and 10 bases lay outside the gene matches. The CDR3 sequence is 14 residues long. CDR1 is SGHAT and CDR2 is FQNNGV in the germline V gene. The DNA for the CDR3 is TGTGCCAGCAGCCGGGGGGTAGTTTCGAGCGAGCAGTACTTC. Translation gives CASSRGVVSSEQYF. The full variable domain, rest sourced from reference TRBV11-2 and TRBJ2-7, is EAGVAQSPRYKIIEKRQSVAFWCNPISGHATLYWYQQILGQGPKLLIQFQNNGVVDDSQLPKDRFSAERLKGVDSTLKIQPAKLEDSAVYLCASSRGVVSSEQYFGPGTRLTVT.

This chain connects TRBV7-3 to TRBJ2-2; tentatively, D is TRBD1 (6 bases). Trimming cost V 2 bases and J 2 bases, with 9 bases left between them. From germline, CDR1 is SGHTA and CDR2 FQGTGA. The CDR3 spans 15 residues. The CDR3 protein is CASSLPGHNTGELFF. CDR3 nucleotide sequence: TGTGCCAGCAGCTTACCGGGACACAACACCGGGGAGCTGTTTTTT.

V gene TRBV6-2 or TRBV6-3 combines with J gene TRBJ2-3, with 10 nucleotides matching TRBD2. The V and J ends lost 4 bases and 0 bases, in that order; junction bases with no gene match: 7. The length of the CDR3 is 17 residues. CDR1 is MNHEY and CDR2 is SVGEGT in the germline V gene. The CDR3 loop is CASSSWTSGGSTDTQYF. DNA of the CDR3: TGTGCCAGCAGTTCCTGGACTAGCGGAGGTAGCACAGATACGCAGTATTTT.

The chain is built from TRBV5-1 and TRBJ2-1; 7 positions agree with TRBD2. The CDR3 length is 19 residues. Unmatched junction bases numbered 16, after V lost 0 bases and J lost 4 bases. CDR1 and CDR2 from the germline V gene are SGHRS and YFSETQ. CDR3 nucleotides: TGCGCCAGCAGCTTGGCTGCAGCGGGGACCCCGGGAACATACAATGAGCAGTTCTTC. Protein sequence: CASSLAAAGTPGTYNEQFF.

This clonotype appeared a few times. The chain carries TRBV20-1 and TRBJ2-5; D unresolved. The V end lost 3 bases, the J end lost 5 bases, and 7 bases lay between the germline ends. Germline assignment: CDR1 DFQATT and CDR2 SNEGSKA (reference sequence). The CDR3 runs 11 residues. CDR3 amino acids: CSASPSETQYF. Here the CDR3 DNA reads TGCAGTGCTAGTCCGTCGGAGACCCAGTACTTC.

V is TRBV7-9 and J is TRBJ2-5; D is possibly TRBD2 (5 bases). In germline, CDR1 is SEHNR, CDR2 FQNEAQ (reference sequence). The CDR3 contains 19 residues. Deletions cut 1 base from V and 5 bases from J, with 26 bases between. In DNA form, the CDR3 reads TGTGCCAGCAGCTTAGTTTCAAGCATTAGCGCAGTTGCCAGCGAGACCCAGTACTTC. Its translation: CASSLVSSISAVASETQYF. The complete variable domain, with remaining parts taken from reference TRBV7-9 and TRBJ2-5, reads DTGVSQNPRHKITKRGQNVTFRCDPISEHNRLYWYRQTLGQGPEFLTYFQNEAQLEKSRLLSDRFSAERPKGSFSTLEIQRTEQGDSAMYLCASSLVSSISAVASETQYFGPGTRLLVL.